This paragraph reports one T cell receptor beta chain. Its antigen is unidentified. The entry originates in a study of human versus mouse CDR3 diversity and MHC coevolution. Study-level results: iCHAO1 estimated the human TCR beta repertoire at around 1.5 million clonotypes. In humans, T-cell selection involved more than five MHC II alleles.

Only in-frame clones appear in the TCRdb table, and some are missing; sequencing was by immunoSEQ multiplex PCR. The table lists 55,000 to 65,000 clones, roughly 94% of them singletons. The CDR3 is 17 residues long. The V segment lost 0 bases and the J segment 7 bases; nucleotides outside the gene matches: 11. CDR1 LNHNV and CDR2 YYDKDF come from the germline V gene (reference sequence). Naive CD4 T cells were sorted as CD45RO-negative, CD62L-positive. The sample comprised naive CD4+ T cells from blood. The subset was: CD45RO-negative CD62L-positive naive CD4 T cells. This rearrangement joins TRBV15 to TRBJ2-1; TRBD2 matches at 8 bases. The source of this sequence is a person in their 60s in good health. This CDR3 reads CATSRDHVGRGGNEQFF. The CDR3 nucleotides are TGTGCCACCAGCAGAGATCATGTGGGACGGGGGGGGAATGAGCAGTTCTTC.